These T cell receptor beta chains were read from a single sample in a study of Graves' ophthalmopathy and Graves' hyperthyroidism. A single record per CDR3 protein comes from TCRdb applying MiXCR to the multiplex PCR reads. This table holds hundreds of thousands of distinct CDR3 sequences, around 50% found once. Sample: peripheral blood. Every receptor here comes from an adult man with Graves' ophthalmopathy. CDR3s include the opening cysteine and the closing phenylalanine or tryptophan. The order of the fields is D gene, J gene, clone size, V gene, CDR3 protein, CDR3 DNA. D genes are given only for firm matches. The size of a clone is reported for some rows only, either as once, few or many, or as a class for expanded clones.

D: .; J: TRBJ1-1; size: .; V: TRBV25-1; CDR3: CASSFMTGSLNTEAFF; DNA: TGTGCCAGCAGTTTCATGACAGGTTCCTTGAACACTGAAGCTTTCTTT
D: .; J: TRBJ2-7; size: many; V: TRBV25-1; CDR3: CASSEFGVDEQYF; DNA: TGTGCCAGCAGTGAATTTGGGGTAGACGAGCAGTACTTC
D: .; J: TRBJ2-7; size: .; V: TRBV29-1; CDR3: CSVEDVTEGSDYEQYF; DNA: TGCAGCGTTGAAGATGTGACGGAGGGCAGTGATTACGAGCAGTACTTC
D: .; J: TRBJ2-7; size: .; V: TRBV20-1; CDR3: CSARDPVGAGELYF; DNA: TGCAGTGCTAGAGATCCCGTTGGCGCCGGGGAGCTGTACTTC
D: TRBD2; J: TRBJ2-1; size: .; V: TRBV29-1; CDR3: CSTKGTGGVGFF; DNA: TGCAGCACCAAAGGAACGGGGGGTGTGGGGTTCTTC
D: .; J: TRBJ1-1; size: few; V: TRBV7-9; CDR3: CASTPPGTANTEAFF; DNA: TGTGCCAGCACCCCTCCCGGGACGGCGAACACTGAAGCTTTCTTT
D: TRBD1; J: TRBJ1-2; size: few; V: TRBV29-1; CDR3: CSVERGQGYGYTF; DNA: TGCAGCGTTGAAAGGGGGCAGGGTTATGGCTACACCTTC
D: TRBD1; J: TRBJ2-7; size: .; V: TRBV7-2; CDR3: CASSYDPGQGYEQYF; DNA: TGTGCCAGCAGCTATGACCCGGGACAGGGCTACGAGCAGTACTTC
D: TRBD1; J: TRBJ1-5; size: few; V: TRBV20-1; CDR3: CSAKNTGGGQPQHF; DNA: TGCAGTGCTAAGAACACAGGGGGGGGACAGCCCCAGCATTTT
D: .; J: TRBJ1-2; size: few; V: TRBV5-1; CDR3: CASSPAGTSEGGYTF; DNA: TGCGCCAGCAGCCCAGCGGGGACCTCGGAGGGTGGCTACACCTTC
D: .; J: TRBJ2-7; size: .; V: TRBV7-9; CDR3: CASSLSLGHEQYF; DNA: TGTGCCAGCAGCTTGAGTCTTGGGCACGAGCAGTACTTC
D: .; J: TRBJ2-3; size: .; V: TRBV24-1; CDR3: CATNAMGDTDTQYF; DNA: TGTGCCACCAATGCAATGGGGGACACAGATACGCAGTATTTT
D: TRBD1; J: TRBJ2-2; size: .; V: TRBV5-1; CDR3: CASSTQGVKGAELFF; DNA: TGCGCCAGCAGCACGCAGGGGGTCAAGGGTGCGGAGCTGTTTTTT
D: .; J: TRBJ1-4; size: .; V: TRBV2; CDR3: CASSLTSATNEKLFF; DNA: TGCGCCAGCAGCCTAACCAGCGCAACTAATGAAAAACTGTTTTTT
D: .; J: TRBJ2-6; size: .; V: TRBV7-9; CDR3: CASDRNLTGANVLTF; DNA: TGTGCCAGCGATAGGAACTTAACCGGGGCCAACGTCCTGACTTTC
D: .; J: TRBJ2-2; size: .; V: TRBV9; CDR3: CASGTAGNTGELFF; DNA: TGTGCCAGCGGCACGGCGGGGAACACCGGGGAGCTGTTTTTT
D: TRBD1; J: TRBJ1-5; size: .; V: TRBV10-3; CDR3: CASSARDRGSNQPQHF; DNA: TGTGCCAGCAGTGCCCGGGACAGGGGTAGTAATCAGCCCCAGCATTTT
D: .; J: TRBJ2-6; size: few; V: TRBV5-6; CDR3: CASSRRALPAGANVLTF; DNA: TGTGCCAGCAGCCGCCGGGCCCTGCCCGCTGGGGCCAACGTCCTGACTTTC
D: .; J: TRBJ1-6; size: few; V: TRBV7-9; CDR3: CASSLGSTDSPLHF; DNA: TGTGCCAGCAGCTTAGGATCTACGGATTCACCCCTCCACTTT
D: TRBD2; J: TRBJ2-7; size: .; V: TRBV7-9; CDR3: CASSSSGGGGAYEQYF; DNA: TGTGCTAGCAGCTCTTCCGGGGGCGGGGGGGCGTATGAGCAGTACTTC
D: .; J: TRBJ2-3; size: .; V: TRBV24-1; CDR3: CATRGAADTQYF; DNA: TGTGCCACCCGCGGGGCGGCAGATACGCAGTATTTT
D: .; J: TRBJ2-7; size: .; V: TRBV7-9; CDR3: CASSSSGNSYEQYF; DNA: TGTGCCAGCAGCTCCAGCGGAAACTCCTACGAGCAGTACTTC
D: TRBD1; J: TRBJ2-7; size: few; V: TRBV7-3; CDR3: CASSLYGDRVYEQYF; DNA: TGTGCCAGCAGCTTATATGGGGACAGGGTCTACGAGCAGTACTTC
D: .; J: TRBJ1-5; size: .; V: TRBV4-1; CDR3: CASSPSPEYGNQPQHF; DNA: TGCGCCAGCAGCCCTTCACCGGAGTACGGTAATCAGCCCCAGCATTTT
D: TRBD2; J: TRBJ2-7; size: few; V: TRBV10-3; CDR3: CASRDYYEQYF; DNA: TGTGCCAGCAGGGACTACTACGAGCAGTACTTC
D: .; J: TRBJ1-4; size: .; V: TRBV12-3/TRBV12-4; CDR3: CASSPTTPPQETNEKLFF; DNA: TGTGCCAGCAGCCCGACGACACCACCCCAGGAAACTAATGAAAAACTGTTTTTT
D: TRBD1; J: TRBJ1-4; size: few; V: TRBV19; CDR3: CASTAGQGAGGEKLFF; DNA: TGTGCCAGTACGGCGGGACAGGGGGCAGGAGGTGAAAAACTGTTTTTT
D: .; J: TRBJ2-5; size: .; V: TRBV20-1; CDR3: CSARDSPQETQYF; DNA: TGCAGTGCTAGAGACAGCCCTCAAGAGACCCAGTACTTC
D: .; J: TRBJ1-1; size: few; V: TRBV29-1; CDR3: CSVTRVRPLGAEAFF; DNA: TGCAGCGTTACCAGGGTTCGCCCCCTTGGTGCTGAAGCTTTCTTT
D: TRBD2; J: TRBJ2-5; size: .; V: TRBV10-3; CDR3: CASSKLAGDQETQYF; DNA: TGTGCCAGCAGCAAATTAGCGGGGGATCAAGAGACCCAGTACTTC
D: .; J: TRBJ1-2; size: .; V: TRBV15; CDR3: CATSREDGYTF; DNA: TGTGCCACCAGCAGGGAGGATGGCTACACCTTC
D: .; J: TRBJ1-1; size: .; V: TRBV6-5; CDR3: CASSEGSTEAFF; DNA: TGTGCCAGCAGTGAGGGTTCGACTGAAGCTTTCTTT
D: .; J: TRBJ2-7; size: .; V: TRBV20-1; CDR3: CSPQGKDANEQYF; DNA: TGCAGTCCACAGGGAAAGGACGCCAATGAGCAGTACTTC
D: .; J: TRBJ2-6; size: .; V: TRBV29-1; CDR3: CSVYQGQLISGANVLTF; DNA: TGCAGCGTTTACCAGGGGCAGCTAATTTCTGGGGCCAACGTCCTGACTTTC
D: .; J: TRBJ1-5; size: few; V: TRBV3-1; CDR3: CASSPPGTPGNQPQHF; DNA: TGTGCCAGCTCACCACCGGGGACACCAGGCAATCAGCCCCAGCATTTT
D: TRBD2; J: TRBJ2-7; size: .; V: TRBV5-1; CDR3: CASSPTSVTTYEQYF; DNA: TGCGCCAGCAGCCCGACTAGCGTCACAACCTACGAGCAGTACTTC
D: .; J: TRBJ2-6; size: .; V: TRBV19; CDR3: CASMVRGTTRSGANVLTF; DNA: TGTGCCAGTATGGTTCGAGGGACAACCCGCTCTGGGGCCAACGTCCTGACTTTC
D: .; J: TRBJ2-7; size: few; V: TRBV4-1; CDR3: CASSQVDEVVYEQYF; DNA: TGCGCCAGCAGCCAAGTGGACGAAGTGGTCTACGAGCAGTACTTC
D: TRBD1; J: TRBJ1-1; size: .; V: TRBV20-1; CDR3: CSARAAGGEIEAFF; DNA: TGCAGTGCTAGAGCTGCAGGGGGCGAGATTGAAGCTTTCTTT
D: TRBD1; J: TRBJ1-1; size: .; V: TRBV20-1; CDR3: CSARTAGQLNTEAFF; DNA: TGCAGTGCTAGAACCGCGGGACAGTTGAACACTGAAGCTTTCTTT
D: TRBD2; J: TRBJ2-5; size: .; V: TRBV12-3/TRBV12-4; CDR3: CASSSQLAGVGETQYF; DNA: TGTGCCAGCAGTTCCCAACTAGCGGGGGTCGGAGAGACCCAGTACTTC
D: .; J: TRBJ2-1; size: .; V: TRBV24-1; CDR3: CATGRGGEQFF; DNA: TGTGCCACCGGCAGGGGTGGTGAGCAGTTCTTC
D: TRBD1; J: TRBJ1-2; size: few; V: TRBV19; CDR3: CASSLTGTGYTF; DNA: TGTGCCAGTAGTTTGACAGGGACCGGCTACACCTTC
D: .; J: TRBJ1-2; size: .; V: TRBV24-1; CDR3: CATSDLKASEAYGYTF; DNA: TGTGCCACCAGTGATTTGAAGGCATCCGAGGCTTATGGCTACACCTTC
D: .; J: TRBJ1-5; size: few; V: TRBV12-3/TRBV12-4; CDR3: CASTSAGAEQPQHF; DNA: TGTGCCAGCACCTCCGCAGGGGCCGAGCAGCCCCAGCATTTT
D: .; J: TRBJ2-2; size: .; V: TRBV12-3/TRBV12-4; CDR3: CASGGDGWLTGELFF; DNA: TGTGCTAGTGGGGGAGATGGGTGGCTCACCGGGGAGCTGTTTTTT
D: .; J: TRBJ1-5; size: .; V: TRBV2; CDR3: CASSDYRAGQPQHF; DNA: TGTGCCAGCAGTGACTACAGGGCCGGTCAGCCCCAGCATTTT
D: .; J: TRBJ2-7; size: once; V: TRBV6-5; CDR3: CASRRGSQTVYEQYF; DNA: TGTGCCAGCAGAAGGGGATCCCAAACCGTCTACGAGCAGTACTTC
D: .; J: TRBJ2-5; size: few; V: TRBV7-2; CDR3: CASSFSVETQYF; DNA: TGTGCCAGCAGCTTTTCCGTGGAGACCCAGTACTTC
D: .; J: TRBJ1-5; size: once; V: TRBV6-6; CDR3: CATAGLLNQPQHF; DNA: TGTGCCACGGCGGGACTCTTGAATCAGCCCCAGCATTTT
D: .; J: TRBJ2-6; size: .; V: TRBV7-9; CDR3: CASSLVKAGANVLTF; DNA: TGTGCCAGCAGCTTAGTCAAAGCTGGGGCCAACGTCCTGACTTTC
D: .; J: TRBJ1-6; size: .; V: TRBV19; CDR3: CASSRSSSYNSPLHF; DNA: TGTGCCAGTAGTCGGAGTAGCTCCTATAATTCACCCCTCCACTTT